The sequence of this T cell receptor (beta chain) was determined in a study of patients and donors after allogeneic stem cell transplantation. TCRdb used MiXCR to reprocess the RT-PCR reads, holding one entry per CDR3 protein. Altogether 200,000 to 250,000 distinct CDR3 sequences are present, over 12% being singletons, with the ten largest covering 9.5% to 13%. The germline V gene encodes CDR1 SGHRS and CDR2 YFSETQ. CDR3 length: 15 residues. Deletions cut 0 bases from V and 6 bases from J, with 12 bases between. This clonotype was observed a handful of times. The sequenced material came from blood, either unsorted or a sorted T cell fraction (not recorded which). The chain has TRBV5-1 and TRBJ2-2, with D hard to call. This TCR was sampled from a human donor who was either an allogeneic HSCT recipient or a stem cell or donor lymphocyte infusion donor (not recorded which). It is not recorded whose cells these are; they may come from a transplant donor. The CDR3 spells CASSLDPLGAGELFF. The CDR3 DNA is TGCGCCAGCAGCTTGGACCCACTTGGGGCCGGGGAGCTGTTTTTT.